This entry describes one T cell receptor beta chain. Its target is unknown. Exposure to brentuximab vedotin varied, and each patient had relapsed following autologous stem cell transplantation. Relapsed/refractory classical Hodgkin lymphoma patients had complete, partial or progressive responses. Here immunoSEQ multiplex PCR was the method, and the copy in TCRdb shows in-frame clones only, minus some. The sample carries under 80,000 clones, 70% to 80% recorded once. This sample is drawn from a study of PD-1 blockade in classical Hodgkin lymphoma. Study-wide points: Diversity similar to that of newly diagnosed patients was seen at baseline in complete responders. There remain no defined causes for the repertoire differences, which possibly reflect disease activity or prior therapy. Newly diagnosed patients had baseline TCR diversity that was reportedly lower than that of healthy donors.

The CDR3 is made up of 14 amino acids. The V gene end was trimmed by 8 bases and the J gene end by 5 bases; junction bases not matched to a gene: 3. Germline CDR1 reads MNHEY; CDR2 reads SVGAGI. This specimen consisted of peripheral blood mononuclear cells (PBMCs), obtained before the second cycle of nivolumab. The chain uses TRBV6-5 and TRBJ2-1, with 13 bases matching TRBD2. The receptor was derived from a human donor with classical Hodgkin lymphoma. In DNA, the CDR3 is TGTGCCAGCCTTGGGACTAGCGGGAACAATGAGCAGTTCTTC. Its translation is CASLGTSGNNEQFF.